The next 30 T cell receptor beta chains were all read from a single sample in a study of T-cell memory formation after mild COVID-19. TCRdb recomputed calls from the 5' RACE reads with MiXCR, one row per CDR3 protein. The data hold fewer than 450,000 distinct CDR3 sequences, with 21% observed a single time. Material for sequencing was PBMCs or a T cell subset sorted from them (not recorded which). The receptors derive from an adult woman who had mild COVID-19 (a few samples of this study predate the infection). Cell type and time point are not known.

This clonotype has ten or more counts. The chain uses TRBV20-1 and TRBJ1-2; 7 nucleotides match TRBD1. The CDR3 is 14 amino acids. Germline V gene sequence: CDR1 DFQATT, CDR2 SNEGSKA (reference sequence). V was clipped by 6 bases and J by 7 bases; unmatched bases: 14. CDR3 bases: TGCAGTGCCGCCAAACTGACCGCAGGGGGTGGCTACACCTTC. As protein: CSAAKLTAGGGYTF.

The chain links TRBV28 to TRBJ2-1, with 12 bases matching TRBD2. From germline, CDR1 is MDHEN and CDR2 SYDVKM. The CDR3 extends over 15 amino acids. The V and J ends lost 1 base and 8 bases, in that order; junction bases with no gene match: 3. In DNA form, the CDR3 reads TGTGCCAGCAGTTTATCTAGCGGGGGGGGCGATGAGCAGTTCTTC. Protein: CASSLSSGGGDEQFF.

The chain joins TRBV7-9 to TRBJ2-7, with TRBD2 as a possible D gene (5 bases). The V end was cut by 0 bases, the J end by 3 bases, with 15 bases between. Germline V gene data show CDR1 as SEHNR and CDR2 as FQNEAQ (reference sequence). This CDR3 has 16 residues. For the CDR3, the DNA is TGTGCCAGCAGCTTAGCTATCGGGGAATCCTACTACGAGCAGTACTTC. Translated, it gives CASSLAIGESYYEQYF.

In this sample, this clonotype turned up once. CDR3: CAISDRGLAEQFF. In DNA, the CDR3 is TGTGCCATCAGTGATCGGGGACTAGCGGAGCAGTTCTTC. This rearrangement joins TRBV10-3 to TRBJ2-1, with TRBD2 matching over 10 bases. CDR1 and CDR2 (germline): ENHRY, SYGVKD. The length of the CDR3 is 13 residues. J gave up 10 bases and V 3 bases, and 3 bases lay outside the gene matches.

This chain connects TRBV3-1 to TRBJ2-1; TRBD2 is a possible D gene (5 bases). CDR1 is LGHDT and CDR2 is YNNKEL in the germline V gene (reference sequence). This CDR3 spans 15 amino acids. Trimming removed 4 bases from V and 6 bases from J, with 16 bases in between. Written as DNA, the CDR3 is TGTGCCAGCAGCCCGGCGGAGGCGGCAAGCAATGAGCAGTTCTTC. Amino acids: CASSPAEAASNEQFF.

The chain is built from TRBV6-1 and TRBJ2-1, with D perhaps TRBD1 (6 bases). The CDR3 sequence is 12 residues long. V lost 6 bases and J 8 bases, leaving 11 bases between the germline ends. Germline CDR1 and CDR2: MNHNS and SASEGT. CDR3 sequence (DNA): TGTGCCAGCAGCGTAAACAGGGATGAGCAGTTCTTC. It specifies CASSVNRDEQFF.

The chain couples TRBV5-1 to TRBJ2-7; 7 nucleotides match TRBD2. This CDR3 contains 15 residues. V lost 0 bases to trimming and J lost 2 bases; unmatched junction nucleotides: 5. Germline V gene lookup returns CDR1 SGHRS and CDR2 YFSETQ. CDR3 region: CASSLGPAGTYEQYF. The CDR3, as DNA: TGCGCCAGCAGCTTGGGCCCAGCGGGAACCTACGAGCAGTACTTC.

The rearrangement joins TRBV12-5 to TRBJ2-3; D remains unclear. V lost 7 bases to trimming and J lost 0 bases, with 17 bases between them. Germline V gene sequence: CDR1 LGHNT, CDR2 FRNRAP. The CDR3 covers 16 residues. The CDR3, as DNA: TGTGCTAGTGCCTCCTCGACGGCAATTAGCACAGATACGCAGTATTTT. It translates to CASASSTAISTDTQYF.

This sequence joins TRBV7-9 and TRBJ2-7; D gene ambiguous. The CDR3 loop spans 14 amino acids. V lost 0 bases and J 3 bases, leaving 9 bases between the germline ends. Germline CDR1 SEHNR, CDR2 FQNEAQ (reference sequence). DNA of the CDR3: TGTGCCAGCAGCTTAGCGACCTTGGGCTACGAGCAGTACTTC. Amino acid sequence: CASSLATLGYEQYF.

This chain uses TRBV29-1 with TRBJ1-1; tentatively, D is TRBD1 (5 bases). Per the germline V gene, CDR1 is SQVTM and CDR2 is ANQGSEA. The CDR3 runs to 13 residues. Trimming removed 3 bases at V and 3 bases at J, with 11 bases between. CDR3 amino acids: CSVEGPRDTEAFF. CDR3 DNA: TGCAGCGTTGAGGGGCCCAGGGACACTGAAGCTTTCTTT.

This clonotype was seen more than once but under ten times. This chain joins TRBV30 and TRBJ1-1; D is uncertain. V shed 0 bases and J shed 0 bases, with 11 bases lying between them. The CDR3 is made up of 15 amino acids. CDR1 is GTSNPN and CDR2 is SVGIG in the germline V gene (reference sequence). The CDR3 DNA reads TGTGCCTGGAGTGTACTGCCCGGATTGAACACTGAAGCTTTCTTT. As protein: CAWSVLPGLNTEAFF.

This clonotype was found a few times. J is TRBJ2-7 and V is TRBV2; D is undetermined. The germline CDR1 and CDR2 sequences are SNHLY and FYNNEI. Trimming took off 4 bases at V and 1 base at J, with 5 bases between the two ends. CDR3 length equals 12 residues. The CDR3 sequence: CASSGWSYEQYF. The CDR3 bases are TGTGCCAGCAGTGGATGGTCCTACGAGCAGTACTTC.

The CDR3 region is CASSLAREGYYGYTF. The DNA for the CDR3 is TGCGCCAGCAGCTTGGCCCGAGAGGGATACTATGGCTACACCTTC. The chain combines TRBV5-1 with TRBJ1-2, with D hard to call. Germline V gene lookup returns CDR1 SGHRS and CDR2 YFSETQ. V was shortened by 0 bases and J by 3 bases, with 12 bases between the two germline ends. The CDR3 totals 15 residues. Full variable domain (missing parts from reference TRBV5-1 and TRBJ1-2): KAGVTQTPRYLIKTRGQQVTLSCSPISGHRSVSWYQQTPGQGLQFLFEYFSETQRNKGNFPGRFSGRQFSNSRSEMNVSTLELGDSALYLCASSLAREGYYGYTFGSGTRLTVV.

The chain links TRBV10-3 to TRBJ2-7; 7 bases map to TRBD1. The CDR3 sequence is 14 residues long. After removal of 3 bases from V and 0 bases from J, the junction contained 2 bases not matched to a gene. Germline V gene lookup returns CDR1 ENHRY and CDR2 SYGVKD. The CDR3 DNA is TGTGCCATCAGTGACGGGACAGTCTCCTACGAGCAGTACTTC. Translated, it gives CAISDGTVSYEQYF.

This clonotype was seen more than once but under ten times. The V call is TRBV7-2, the J call TRBJ2-2, with 8 positions matching TRBD2. CDR3 size: 15 residues. J was trimmed by 5 bases and V by 5 bases; bases with no gene match: 7. The germline V gene has CDR1 SGHTA and CDR2 FQGNSA. In DNA, the CDR3 is TGTGCCAGCAGCCCCCAGTTAGCGGGAACCGGGGAGCTGTTTTTT. Encoded protein: CASSPQLAGTGELFF.

In this sample, this clonotype turned up a few times. The chain recombines TRBV4-1 with TRBJ2-3, with 7 bases matching TRBD2. Germline CDR1 reads MGHRA; CDR2 reads YSYEKL. Unmatched junction bases numbered 6, after V lost 1 base and J lost 2 bases. This CDR3 is 16 amino acids long. Written as DNA, the CDR3 is TGCGCCAGCAGCCAAGTTTCCGGGGGGACCACAGATACGCAGTATTTT. Its translation: CASSQVSGGTTDTQYF.

This chain connects TRBV12-3 or TRBV12-4 to TRBJ1-4; D is uncertain. This CDR3 region has 15 residues. V was trimmed by 5 bases and J by 8 bases, leaving 18 bases between them. This CDR3 reads CASSPGSTLGEKLFF. The CDR3 coding sequence is TGTGCCAGCAGTCCTGGATCGACCCTAGGGGAAAAACTGTTTTTT.

This rearrangement joins TRBV7-7 to TRBJ2-1; D may be TRBD2 (5 bases). Germline V gene sequence: CDR1 SSHAT, CDR2 FNYEAQ (reference sequence). Trimming pared 1 base from V and 6 bases from J, leaving 7 bases between. The CDR3 loop spans 13 amino acids. CDR3 nucleotides: TGTGCCAGCAGCTTAGGGACTCTCAATGAGCAGTTCTTC. It yields the protein CASSLGTLNEQFF.

The rearrangement links TRBV9 to TRBJ2-1, with 9 bases matching TRBD2. J was trimmed by 9 bases and V by 3 bases; bases with no gene match: 7. CDR3 length: 14 residues. Germline CDR1 and CDR2: SGDLS and YYNGEE. CDR3 DNA: TGTGCCAGCAGCGGTAGCGGGAGAAGGTCTGAGCAGTTCTTC. Its protein product is CASSGSGRRSEQFF.

This clonotype was seen only a few times. The J gene is TRBJ2-5, the V gene TRBV15; 8 nucleotides align to TRBD1. The CDR3 loop spans 15 amino acids. From germline, CDR1 is LNHNV and CDR2 YYDKDF (reference sequence). The V gene end was trimmed by 1 base and the J gene end by 5 bases; junction bases not matched to a gene: 6. Written as DNA, the CDR3 is TGTGCCACCAGCAGAGTGCGGAGGGACAGGGAGACCCAGTACTTC. Translated: CATSRVRRDRETQYF.

The CDR3: CASSQSTGSSAEAFF. DNA for the CDR3: TGCGCCAGCAGCCAGTCGACGGGCAGCTCCGCTGAAGCTTTCTTT. V and J are TRBV4-1 and TRBJ1-1; D is undetermined. Germline V gives CDR1 MGHRA, CDR2 YSYEKL. The CDR3 is 15 amino acids. The V gene lost 3 bases and the J gene lost 6 bases, with 17 bases spanning the gap.

This chain uses TRBV7-2 with TRBJ1-1; D gene unclear. The CDR3 has 14 residues. Germline assignment: CDR1 SGHTA and CDR2 FQGNSA. V was cut by 3 bases and J by 2 bases, with 10 bases left in between. The CDR3 DNA reads as TGTGCCAGCAGCTTGGGAAGGGCAAACACTGAAGCTTTCTTT. Protein: CASSLGRANTEAFF.

This clonotype was seen ten or more times. The chain has TRBV7-2 and TRBJ1-1; D is undetermined. Trimming took off 6 bases at V and 5 bases at J, with 13 bases between the two ends. The CDR3 is made up of 13 amino acids. Germline CDR1 SGHTA, CDR2 FQGNSA. Written as DNA, the CDR3 is TGTGCCAGCAGTCAACCACGGGTTACTGAAGCTTTCTTT. Translating it yields CASSQPRVTEAFF.

This clonotype was observed a few times. The chain combines TRBV7-8 with TRBJ2-1; 13 bases are a match to TRBD2. The CDR3 covers 19 residues. Germline V CDR1 and CDR2: SGHVS, FQNEAQ. The J segment lost 7 bases and the V segment lost 4 bases, leaving 16 bases of the junction unmatched. CDR3 amino acids: CASSSPGTSGRAEGNEQFF. The CDR3 DNA follows: TGTGCCAGCAGCTCCCCGGGAACTAGCGGGAGGGCCGAAGGTAATGAGCAGTTCTTC.

This chain links TRBV19 with TRBJ2-1, with 7 bases that match TRBD1. The V gene's germline CDR1 is LNHDA and CDR2 SQIVND (reference sequence). Trimming took 1 base from V and 2 from J; bases not matched to a gene: 2. The CDR3 loop spans 15 amino acids. CDR3 region: CASSIGQGAYNEQFF. DNA for the CDR3: TGTGCCAGTAGTATAGGACAGGGTGCCTACAATGAGCAGTTCTTC. Full variable domain (missing parts from reference TRBV19 and TRBJ2-1): DGGITQSPKYLFRKEGQNVTLSCEQNLNHDAMYWYRQDPGQGLRLIYYSQIVNDFQKGDIAEGYSVSREKKESFPLTVTSAQKNPTAFYLCASSIGQGAYNEQFFGPGTRLTVL.

This rearrangement joins TRBV12-3 or TRBV12-4 to TRBJ2-7; D not resolved. V gave up 3 bases and J gave up 3 bases, with 9 bases separating them. CDR3 length equals 13 residues. The CDR3 sequence is CASSFGHYYEQYF. The CDR3 nucleotides read TGTGCCAGCAGTTTTGGCCACTACTACGAGCAGTACTTC.

V gene TRBV6-2 or TRBV6-3 combines with J gene TRBJ2-7; D tentatively reads TRBD1 or TRBD2 (6 bases each). The V end lost 7 bases, the J end lost 4 bases, and 11 bases lay between the germline ends. The CDR3 length is 12 residues. The germline V gene encodes CDR1 MNHEY and CDR2 SVGEGT. CDR3 nucleotides: TGTGCCAGCATCGGGGGCGAATACGAGCAGTACTTC. It yields the protein CASIGGEYEQYF.

This clonotype was seen repeatedly, ten times or more. The rearrangement joins TRBV12-3 or TRBV12-4 to TRBJ1-1; D uncertain. The CDR3 has 11 amino acids. Trimming removed 10 bases from V and 1 base from J, with 7 bases in between. The CDR3: CATEWNTEAFF. CDR3 in DNA: TGTGCCACCGAATGGAACACTGAAGCTTTCTTT.

This clonotype was seen more than once but under ten times. The chain couples TRBV29-1 to TRBJ2-4, with D tentatively TRBD2 (5 bases). Looked up from germline, CDR1 is SQVTM and CDR2 is ANQGSEA. The ends were cut back, 0 bases at V and 13 bases at J, with 16 bases in the middle. The CDR3 sequence is 13 residues long. The DNA for the CDR3 is TGCAGCGTTGAAGAGGCGGCGAGGGAGAAACAGTACTTC. It yields the protein CSVEEAAREKQYF.

The V and J genes are TRBV5-1 and TRBJ1-5, with D perhaps matching TRBD1 (6 bases). This CDR3 has 13 amino acids. Germline lookup yields CDR1 SGHRS and CDR2 YFSETQ. The ends were cut back, 4 bases at V and 5 bases at J, with 10 bases in the middle. CDR3 residues: CASSRRGDQPQHF. CDR3 in DNA: TGCGCCAGCAGCCGGAGGGGGGATCAGCCCCAGCATTTT.